This TCR beta chain was sequenced during a study of radiotherapy plus CTLA-4 blockade in lung cancer. Across the study: The study recorded objective responses in roughly a sixth of patients and disease control in approximately 33%.

A few counts support this clone. As yet, its antigen is unknown. People whose metastatic non-small-cell lung cancer was chemo-refractory got focal radiation along with CTLA-4 blockade by ipilimumab. Overall study findings and caveats: After radiotherapy and ipilimumab, tumor-derived clones expanded in peripheral blood.

The data were produced by immunoSEQ multiplex PCR, yet TCRdb's version contains in-frame clones alone and is incomplete. This sample has about 72,000 clones, with about four fifths found just once. The germline CDR1 and CDR2 sequences are SGHTA and FQGNSA. The CDR3 runs 13 residues. Trimming removed 5 bases at V and 2 bases at J, with 9 bases between. This material consisted of peripheral blood, taken from a patient treated with radiotherapy plus ipilimumab. The chain combines TRBV7-2 with TRBJ2-5; D is perhaps TRBD2 (5 bases). The sequence came from a human donor with non-small cell lung cancer who had a partial response to radiotherapy plus ipilimumab. The CDR3 sequence is CASSRRGQETQYF. The CDR3 DNA reads as TGTGCCAGCAGCCGCCGGGGACAAGAGACCCAGTACTTC. The whole variable domain, remainder taken from reference TRBV7-2 and TRBJ2-5, is GAGVSQSPSNKVTEKGKDVELRCDPISGHTALYWYRQSLGQGLEFLIYFQGNSAPDKSGLPSDRFSAERTGGSVSTLTIQRTQQEDSAVYLCASSRRGQETQYFGPGTRLLVL.